The clone carrying this TCR beta chain was observed a few times. Its matching antigen is unknown. Scientists ran DNA taken from cultured CD4+ T cells through the Oncomine TCR Beta short-read assay for sequencing. TCRdb ran MiXCR on the PCR reads and lists one entry per CDR3 protein. The table lists approximately 17,000 distinct CDR3 sequences, around three fifths of them singletons, with 8% to 13% in the top ten. The data were obtained in a study of vaccination and CD4 T cells after COVID-19. Treatment meaning: approximately nine-day PBMC culture with coronavirus spike peptide pools or control peptides (ViraFEST assay). The CDR3 covers 17 residues. The V and J ends lost 3 bases and 4 bases respectively, with 21 bases between them. Germline V gene sequence: CDR1 SGHAT, CDR2 FQDESV (reference sequence).

The source material was CD4+ T cells from blood, cultured in vitro. The sequence came from a human donor who had recovered from COVID-19. This chain joins TRBV11-1 and TRBJ2-5; D is tentatively TRBD1 or TRBD2 (7 bases each). In DNA, the CDR3 is TGTGCCAGCAGCTTCCGGGGGGTACAGGGGTCCGGAGAGACCCAGTACTTC. It translates to CASSFRGVQGSGETQYF.